These 3 T cell receptor beta chains came from one sample sequenced in a study of T-cell memory formation after mild COVID-19. TCRdb passed the 5' RACE reads through MiXCR, listing each CDR3 protein once. The sample holds about 240,000 distinct CDR3 sequences, roughly a tenth seen once. Sequenced sample: PBMCs or a T cell subset sorted from them (not recorded which). The receptors here all came from a man between 18 and 35 years old who had mild COVID-19 (a few samples of this study predate the infection). Cell type and time point are not known.

The V gene is TRBV5-1, the J gene TRBJ2-1; 9 bases are shared with TRBD2. The V gene's germline CDR1 is SGHRS and CDR2 YFSETQ. The CDR3 totals 16 residues. The junction had 4 bases not matched to a gene; V was cut back by 1 base and J by 2 bases. CDR3 loop: CASSLRRGGPYNEQFF. In nucleotides, the CDR3 is TGCGCCAGCAGCTTGAGGCGGGGGGGCCCCTACAATGAGCAGTTCTTC.

This clonotype was picked up a small number of times. The gene calls are TRBV20-1 and TRBJ1-6; D is possibly TRBD1 (6 bases). Trimming removed 3 bases from V and 1 base from J, with 13 bases in between. This CDR3 region has 16 residues. From germline, CDR1 is DFQATT and CDR2 SNEGSKA (reference sequence). The CDR3 loop is CSASIGGRSYNSPLHF. The CDR3 nucleotides are TGCAGTGCTAGTATCGGGGGCAGGTCCTATAATTCACCCCTCCACTTT.

This clonotype was seen only a few times. The rearrangement joins TRBV7-9 to TRBJ2-2, with TRBD2 identical over 11 bases. The V and J ends lost 5 bases and 8 bases, in that order; junction bases with no gene match: 13. The CDR3 covers 17 residues. CDR1 and CDR2 from the germline V gene are SEHNR and FQNEAQ (reference sequence). The chain's CDR3 is CASSPGLAGLGAGELFF. The CDR3 DNA reads TGTGCCAGCAGCCCTGGACTAGCGGGTCTGGGAGCTGGGGAGCTGTTTTTT. Filled out from reference TRBV7-9 and TRBJ2-2, the complete variable domain reads DTGVSQNPRHKITKRGQNVTFRCDPISEHNRLYWYRQTLGQGPEFLTYFQNEAQLEKSRLLSDRFSAERPKGSFSTLEIQRTEQGDSAMYLCASSPGLAGLGAGELFFGEGSRLTVL.